Presented here are 27 T cell receptor beta chains from one specimen sequenced in a study of CD8+ T cells in alopecia areata. TCR sequencing used cDNA made by reverse transcription of extracted RNA. The method was immunoSEQ multiplex PCR; TCRdb's version includes in-frame clones alone and lacks a portion of them. The sample consists of around 200,000 clones, about three fifths of them appearing once. As for treatment: oral pan-JAK inhibitor, 5-10 mg twice daily. This specimen consisted of CD8+ T cells sorted from blood, obtained at week 24, from a patient treated with tofacitinib. The receptors derive from a human donor with alopecia areata.

V gene TRBV6-5 combines with J gene TRBJ2-3; D is uncertain. The germline CDR1 and CDR2 sequences are MNHEY and SVGAGI. The V gene lost 8 bases and the J gene lost 6 bases, with 12 bases spanning the gap. This CDR3 contains 12 residues. This CDR3 is CASGTPSDTQYF. The CDR3 DNA follows: TGTGCCAGCGGAACCCCTTCCGATACGCAGTATTTT.

The chain combines TRBV7-9 with TRBJ1-2; 7 bases map to TRBD1. Germline lookup yields CDR1 SEHNR and CDR2 FQNEAQ (reference sequence). J was trimmed by 14 bases and V by 3 bases; bases with no gene match: 15. CDR3 size: 14 residues. The CDR3 sequence is CASSLVEGAKKYTF. Here the CDR3 DNA reads TGTGCCAGCAGCTTGGTAGAGGGGGCCAAGAAGTATACCTTC.

The CDR3 DNA reads TGTGCCAGCAGTTTAACCTACAGCGGCGATCAGCCCCAGCATTTT. It translates to CASSLTYSGDQPQHF. The chain couples TRBV6-5 to TRBJ1-5; D not resolved. Trimming cost V 4 bases and J 5 bases, with 15 bases left between them. Germline V lookup: CDR1 MNHEY, CDR2 SVGAGI. This CDR3 has 15 amino acids.

This chain links TRBV11-2 with TRBJ1-1; TRBD1 aligns across 10 bases. The CDR3 consists of 18 residues. Germline CDR1 is SGHAT and CDR2 is FQNNGV. With V trimmed by 1 base and J by 1 base, 9 bases remained unmatched. The CDR3 reads CASSLGGPGQGTNTEAFF. The CDR3 DNA sequence: TGTGCCAGCAGCTTAGGGGGTCCGGGACAGGGGACGAACACTGAAGCTTTCTTT.

This chain joins TRBV29-1 and TRBJ1-2; D uncertain. The CDR3 loop spans 12 amino acids. Per the germline V gene, CDR1 is SQVTM and CDR2 is ANQGSEA. V was cut by 7 bases and J by 2 bases, with 11 bases left in between. This chain's CDR3 is CSAGRLNYGYTF. In DNA, the CDR3 is TGCAGCGCCGGACGATTAAACTATGGCTACACCTTC.

The V call is TRBV25-1, the J call TRBJ1-1; D perhaps matches TRBD1 (5 bases). The CDR3 extends over 16 amino acids. The germline V gene encodes CDR1 MGHDK and CDR2 SYGVNS. V dropped 3 bases and J dropped 4 bases, with 18 bases sitting between them. CDR3 residues: CASSEGGGDLGTEAFF. The CDR3 DNA follows: TGTGCCAGCAGTGAGGGGGGAGGTGATCTGGGCACTGAAGCTTTCTTT. Using reference TRBV25-1 and TRBJ1-1 for the parts outside the CDR3, the full variable domain is EADIYQTPRYLVIGTGKKITLECSQTMGHDKMYWYQQDPGMELHLIHYSYGVNSTEKGDLSSESTVSRIRTEHFPLTLESARPSHTSQYLCASSEGGGDLGTEAFFGQGTRLTVV.

The V gene is TRBV30, the J gene TRBJ2-7; 7 bases fit TRBD1. With 1 base clipped from V and 3 bases from J, the junction kept 6 bases outside the gene matches. This CDR3 contains 14 residues. Germline-derived CDR1 and CDR2 are GTSNPN and SVGIG (reference sequence). The CDR3 sequence is CAWSDGTDNYEQYF. The CDR3 nucleotides are TGTGCCTGGAGTGACGGGACAGACAACTACGAGCAGTACTTC.

This sequence joins TRBV4-1 and TRBJ2-1; a weak D match, TRBD2 (5 bases). V was shortened by 6 bases and J by 8 bases, with 23 bases between the two germline ends. Germline-derived CDR1 and CDR2 are MGHRA and YSYEKL. The CDR3 has 16 residues. The DNA for the CDR3 is TGCGCCAGCAGGCGTGAGAGGGCTAGCTGGAGCGATGAGCAGTTCTTC. This gives the protein CASRRERASWSDEQFF.

The J gene is TRBJ1-5, the V gene TRBV10-3; D unresolved. CDR1 is ENHRY, CDR2 SYGVKD, per germline. V lost 1 base and J lost 0, with 7 bases in between. The CDR3 runs to 15 residues. For the CDR3, the DNA is TGTGCCATCAGTGAGTGGGGAGATAGCAATCAGCCCCAGCATTTT. Its translation is CAISEWGDSNQPQHF.

The table lists this clone with a few counts. V is TRBV2 and J is TRBJ1-1; D gene unclear. Trimming removed 4 bases from V and 5 bases from J, with 8 bases in between. Germline V CDR1 and CDR2: SNHLY, FYNNEI. The length of the CDR3 is 12 residues. For the CDR3, the DNA is TGTGCCAGCAGTGTTAGGGCAACTGAAGCTTTCTTT. It encodes CASSVRATEAFF.

The chain carries TRBV11-1 and TRBJ1-2; 9 bases map to TRBD1. The CDR3 covers 15 residues. V lost 5 bases and J lost 1; bases outside the gene matches: 5. CDR1 is SGHAT and CDR2 is FQDESV in the germline V gene (reference sequence). CDR3 sequence (DNA): TGTGCCAGCAGCACTACAGGGGGCTTTAACTATGGCTACACCTTC. Residues: CASSTTGGFNYGYTF.

V usage is TRBV29-1 and J usage is TRBJ1-6; possibly TRBD1 for D (6 bases). V was shortened by 8 bases and J by 6 bases, with 14 bases between the two germline ends. The germline V gene has CDR1 SQVTM and CDR2 ANQGSEA. This CDR3 has 13 amino acids. DNA for the CDR3: TGCAGCCCGACCCCACAGGGTAATTCACCCCTCCACTTT. As protein: CSPTPQGNSPLHF.

This chain connects TRBV5-1 to TRBJ2-5; D perhaps matches TRBD1 (7 bases). V lost 4 bases, J lost 0 bases, and 19 bases lay in between. The germline V gene has CDR1 SGHRS and CDR2 YFSETQ. The CDR3 consists of 17 residues. CDR3 residues: CASSRDREAWYQETQYF. The CDR3 DNA follows: TGCGCCAGCAGCAGAGACAGGGAGGCTTGGTACCAAGAGACCCAGTACTTC.

V gene TRBV5-1 combines with J gene TRBJ2-3, with TRBD2 as a possible D gene (5 bases). From germline, CDR1 is SGHRS and CDR2 YFSETQ. Trimming left V 2 bases short and J 0 bases short, with 16 bases between. CDR3 size: 17 residues. The CDR3 DNA follows: TGCGCCAGCAGCTTACCCTGGGAGAGACAAAGCACAGATACGCAGTATTTT. Protein product: CASSLPWERQSTDTQYF. Drawing the rest from reference TRBV5-1 and TRBJ2-3, the complete variable domain is KAGVTQTPRYLIKTRGQQVTLSCSPISGHRSVSWYQQTPGQGLQFLFEYFSETQRNKGNFPGRFSGRQFSNSRSEMNVSTLELGDSALYLCASSLPWERQSTDTQYFGPGTRLTVL.

V and J are TRBV13 and TRBJ2-1; D is perhaps TRBD2 (6 bases). Germline V gene sequence: CDR1 PRHDT, CDR2 FYEKMQ (reference sequence). CDR3 length: 15 amino acids. Deletions cut 5 bases from V and 6 bases from J, with 17 bases between. CDR3 nucleotide sequence: TGTGCCAGCAGCCCAGACGGCGGGGTCGTCAATGAGCAGTTCTTC. It yields the protein CASSPDGGVVNEQFF.

This clone has just a few counts. The rearrangement uses TRBV7-9 and TRBJ1-2; 7 bases are shared with TRBD1. The CDR3 extends over 13 amino acids. Trimming removed 8 bases from V and 4 bases from J; junction bases left unmatched: 7. Germline assignment: CDR1 SEHNR and CDR2 FQNEAQ (reference sequence). The CDR3 DNA reads as TGTGCCAGCGTAGGGGGCATTAGCTATGGCTACACCTTC. As protein: CASVGGISYGYTF.

The DNA for the CDR3 is TGTGCCAGCAGTGAAAGGAGGGGAAGGGATGAAGCTTTCTTT. Its protein is CASSERRGRDEAFF. The chain links TRBV6-1 to TRBJ1-1, with D perhaps TRBD1 (5 bases). Trimming shortened V by 2 bases and J by 7 bases, and 14 bases separated the two germline ends. CDR1 is MNHNS, CDR2 SASEGT, per germline. The CDR3 loop spans 14 amino acids.

The CDR3 nucleotides read TGTGCCATCAGCGGGGGCCTTGACAGCACTGAAGCTTTCTTT. It codes for CAISGGLDSTEAFF. This chain uses TRBV10-3 with TRBJ1-1; a weak D match, TRBD1 (6 bases). Germline assignment: CDR1 ENHRY and CDR2 SYGVKD. This CDR3 contains 14 residues. V was shortened by 6 bases and J by 4 bases, with 15 bases between the two germline ends.

This chain connects TRBV25-1 to TRBJ1-2, with no clear D. The CDR3 has 13 amino acids. Germline V CDR1 and CDR2: MGHDK, SYGVNS. V lost 2 bases and J 0 bases, leaving 4 bases between the germline ends. The CDR3 is CASSEGSNYGYTF. Written as DNA, the CDR3 is TGTGCCAGCAGTGAAGGGTCTAACTATGGCTACACCTTC.

Of note for this clone: The identical CDR3 is also encoded by other nucleotide sequences in the sample. The chain recombines TRBV20-1 with TRBJ2-7; a weak D match, TRBD2 (5 bases). The CDR3 contains 11 residues. CDR1 and CDR2 (germline): DFQATT, SNEGSKA (reference sequence). V gave up 6 bases and J gave up 3 bases, with 9 bases separating them. CDR3 in amino acids: CSAPRGYEQYF. The CDR3 nucleotides read TGCAGTGCCCCACGGGGCTACGAGCAGTACTTC.

The J gene is TRBJ1-4, the V gene TRBV7-9; 7 bases map to TRBD1. The CDR3 extends over 14 amino acids. V dropped 6 bases and J dropped 6; count of bases not matched to a gene: 7. Germline assignment: CDR1 SEHNR and CDR2 FQNEAQ (reference sequence). CDR3 in amino acids: CASSFGQADEKLFF. As DNA, the CDR3 is TGTGCCAGCAGTTTCGGACAGGCGGATGAAAAACTGTTTTTT. The full variable domain, its missing parts supplied by reference TRBV7-9 and TRBJ1-4, is DTGVSQNPRHKITKRGQNVTFRCDPISEHNRLYWYRQTLGQGPEFLTYFQNEAQLEKSRLLSDRFSAERPKGSFSTLEIQRTEQGDSAMYLCASSFGQADEKLFFGSGTQLSVL.

This clone was counted a few times. The gene calls are TRBV2 and TRBJ2-2; TRBD2 aligns across 9 bases. V shed 8 bases and J 4 bases; nucleotides not matched to a gene: 5. Per germline, CDR1 SNHLY and CDR2 FYNNEI. This CDR3 comprises 14 residues. CDR3 nucleotides: TGTGCCAGCTGGCCAGCGGGGGGCACCGGGGAGCTGTTTTTT. This gives the protein CASWPAGGTGELFF.

The genes are TRBV6-5 and TRBJ1-5; D remains ambiguous. The CDR3 runs 12 residues. V was shortened by 6 bases and J by 3 bases, with 6 bases between the two germline ends. CDR1 is MNHEY and CDR2 is SVGAGI in the germline V gene. Here the CDR3 reads CASSSINQPQHF. CDR3 bases: TGTGCCAGCAGCAGTATCAATCAGCCCCAGCATTTT.

The chain has TRBV7-9 and TRBJ1-6; 7 bases line up with TRBD1. This CDR3 is 17 amino acids long. Losses at the gene ends were 1 base for V and 5 bases for J; bases not matched to a gene: 8. Germline CDR1 reads SEHNR; CDR2 reads FQNEAQ (reference sequence). The CDR3 DNA reads as TGTGCCAGCAGCTTAGATTCACAGGGGTCACATAATTCACCCCTCCACTTT. Protein product: CASSLDSQGSHNSPLHF.

The chain has TRBV9 and TRBJ2-3; D unresolved. V was trimmed by 3 bases and J by 14 bases, leaving 10 bases between them. Germline values: CDR1 SGDLS, CDR2 YYNGEE. This CDR3 is built from 10 residues. The CDR3 DNA is TGTGCCAGCAGCGGAGCCTCGCTGTATTTT. It translates to CASSGASLYF. Supplemented by reference TRBV9 and TRBJ2-3, the full variable domain reads DSGVTQTPKHLITATGQRVTLRCSPRSGDLSVYWYQQSLDQGLQFLIQYYNGEERAKGNILERFSAQQFPDLHSELNLSSLELGDSALYFCASSGASLYFGPGTRLTVL.

The CDR3 coding sequence is TGTGCCAGCACTGCGCGGTCTGACTCCGGAAACACCATATATTTT. It specifies CASTARSDSGNTIYF. V is TRBV9 and J is TRBJ1-3; D is uncertain. Germline CDR1 SGDLS, CDR2 YYNGEE. The V gene lost 6 bases and the J gene lost 4 bases, with 17 bases spanning the gap. This CDR3 comprises 15 residues.

This clone was observed at least ten times. The J gene is TRBJ2-7, the V gene TRBV6-1; D ambiguous. The germline V and J ends were trimmed by 6 bases and 1 base, with 10 bases remaining between them. The length of the CDR3 is 13 residues. Germline CDR1 reads MNHNS; CDR2 reads SASEGT. The CDR3: CASSPAPSYEQYF. The CDR3, as DNA: TGTGCCAGCAGCCCAGCACCGTCCTACGAGCAGTACTTC.